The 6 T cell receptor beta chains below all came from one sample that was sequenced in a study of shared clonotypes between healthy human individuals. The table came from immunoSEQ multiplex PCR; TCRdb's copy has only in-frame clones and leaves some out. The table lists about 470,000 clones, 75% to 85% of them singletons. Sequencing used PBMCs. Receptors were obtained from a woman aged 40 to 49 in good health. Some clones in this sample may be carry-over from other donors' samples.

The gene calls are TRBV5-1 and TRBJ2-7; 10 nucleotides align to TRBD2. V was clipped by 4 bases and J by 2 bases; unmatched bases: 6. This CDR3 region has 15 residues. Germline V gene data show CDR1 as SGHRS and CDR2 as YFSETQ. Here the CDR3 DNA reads TGCGCCAGCAGCCAAGACGGACTAGCGGCCTACGAGCAGTACTTC. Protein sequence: CASSQDGLAAYEQYF.

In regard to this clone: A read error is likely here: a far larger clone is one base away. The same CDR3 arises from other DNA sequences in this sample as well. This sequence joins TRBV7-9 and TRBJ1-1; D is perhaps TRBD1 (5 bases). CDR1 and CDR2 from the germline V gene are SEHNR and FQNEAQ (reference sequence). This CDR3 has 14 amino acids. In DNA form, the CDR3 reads TGTGCCAGCAGCTTATCTGGGGGGAACACTGAGGCTTTCTTT. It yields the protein CASSLSGGNTEAFF.

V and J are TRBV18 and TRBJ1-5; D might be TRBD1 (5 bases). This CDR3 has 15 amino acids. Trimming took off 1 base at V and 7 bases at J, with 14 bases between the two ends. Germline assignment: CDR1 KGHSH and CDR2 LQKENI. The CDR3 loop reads CASSPRSGREQPQHF. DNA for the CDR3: TGTGCCAGCTCACCACGGTCGGGGCGGGAGCAGCCCCAGCATTTT.

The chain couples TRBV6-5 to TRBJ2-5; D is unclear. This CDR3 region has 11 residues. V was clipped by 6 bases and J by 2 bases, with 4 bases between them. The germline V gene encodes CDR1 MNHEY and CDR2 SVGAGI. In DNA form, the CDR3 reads TGTGCCAGCAGGCTTCAAGAGACCCAGTACTTC. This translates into CASRLQETQYF.

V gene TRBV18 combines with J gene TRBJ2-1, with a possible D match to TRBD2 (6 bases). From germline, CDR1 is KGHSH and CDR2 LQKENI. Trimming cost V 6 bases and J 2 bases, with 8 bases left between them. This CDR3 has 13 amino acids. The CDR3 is CASSREAYNEQFF. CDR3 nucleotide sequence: TGTGCCAGCTCGCGGGAAGCCTACAATGAGCAGTTCTTC. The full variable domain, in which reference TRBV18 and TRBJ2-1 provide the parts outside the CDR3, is NAGVMQNPRHLVRRRGQEARLRCSPMKGHSHVYWYRQLPEEGLKFMVYLQKENIIDESGMPKERFSAEFPKEGPSILRIQQVVRGDSAAYFCASSREAYNEQFFGPGTRLTVL.

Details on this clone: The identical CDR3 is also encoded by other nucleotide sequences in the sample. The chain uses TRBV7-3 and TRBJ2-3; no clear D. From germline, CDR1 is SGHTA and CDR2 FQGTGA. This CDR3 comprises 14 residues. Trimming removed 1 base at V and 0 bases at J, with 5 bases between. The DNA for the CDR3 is TGTGCCAGCAGCTTAATCGGTAGCACAGATACGCAGTATTTT. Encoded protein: CASSLIGSTDTQYF.